This T cell receptor (beta chain) was documented in a study of human T cells and chemical hapten exposure. Broader study findings: There was alopecia in the donors, so their immune response may differ from that of healthy people.

TCRdb recomputed calls from the RACE reads with MiXCR, one row per CDR3 protein. The table shows 120,000 to 150,000 distinct CDR3 sequences, with 12% occurring only once. Regarding time point: patch test 2, 6 weeks after DPC sensitization. As for treatment: therapeutic diphenylcyclopropenone sensitization with weekly scalp DPC. Total RNA extraction was carried out from unfractionated whole blood. This clonotype was counted ten times or more. Its antigen is currently unknown. The CDR3 sequence is 16 residues long. Trimming removed 5 bases from V and 4 bases from J; junction bases left unmatched: 5. Germline V CDR1 and CDR2: SGHTA, FQGTGA.

The clonotype comes from a woman aged 50 to 65 with alopecia areata. Some clones in this sample may be carry-over from other donors' samples. Specimen: whole blood, collected in connection with sensitization to the hapten diphenylcyclopropenone (DPC). The rearrangement links TRBV7-3 to TRBJ2-2; 12 nucleotides align to TRBD2. Here the CDR3 reads CASSRTSGTGTGELFF. The DNA of the CDR3 is TGTGCCAGCAGCCGGACTAGCGGGACAGGCACCGGGGAGCTGTTTTTT.